This T cell receptor beta chain was profiled in a study of cytomegalovirus exposure and HLA in healthy donors. Germline V lookup: CDR1 LNHNV, CDR2 YYDKDF (reference sequence). The CDR3 contains 17 residues. V was shortened by 0 bases and J by 0 bases, with 15 bases between the two germline ends. As to this clone: Antigen unknown.

Sequencing was performed with immunoSEQ multiplex PCR; in TCRdb, only in-frame clones are kept and a portion is missing. The table lists 80,000 to 100,000 clones, roughly nine tenths of them singletons. Study-wide results and caveats: Despite most TCR sequences being rare, some public TCRs occurred in many donors.

The specimen sequenced was PBMCs. V usage is TRBV15 and J usage is TRBJ2-7; TRBD1 is a possible D gene (6 bases). The receptor comes from a woman aged 25 to 39 in good health and CMV-seronegative. DNA for the CDR3: TGTGCCACCAGCAGAGATACCTACAGGGAAAACTCCTACGAGCAGTACTTC. It specifies CATSRDTYRENSYEQYF.